This T cell receptor (beta chain) was sequenced in a study of metastatic and nonmetastatic thyroid tumors. Study-level information: Repertoires from malignant and benign thyroid patients were compared across blood and tumor or nodule tissue.

TCRdb re-clonotyped the PCR reads via MiXCR. The table lists roughly 14,000 clones, approximately 30% of them singletons, with 10% to 13% in the top ten. This CDR3 is built from 11 residues. CDR1 is GTSNPN and CDR2 is SVGIG in the germline V gene (reference sequence). Concerning this clone itself: A junction end diverges from the germline sequence, so it may reflect a read error.

No patient received treatment before thyroid surgery. Material for sequencing was blood. This receptor was identified in a female donor with papillary thyroid cancer or a benign thyroid nodule (not recorded which). Some clones in this sample may be carry-over from other donors' samples. This chain connects TRBV30 to TRBJ1-1; D not certain. CDR3 DNA sequence: TGTGCCTGGATCCGGAACGCTGAAGCTTTCTTT. Translated, it gives CAWIRNAEAFF.